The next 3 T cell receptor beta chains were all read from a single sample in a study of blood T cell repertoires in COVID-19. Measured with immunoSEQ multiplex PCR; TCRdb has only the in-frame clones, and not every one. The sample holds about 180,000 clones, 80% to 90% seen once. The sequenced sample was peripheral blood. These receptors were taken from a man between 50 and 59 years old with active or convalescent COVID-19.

DNA for the CDR3: TGTGCCAGCAGCTTGAGGTGGGCGGGATCCGGGGAGCTGTTTTTT. This codes for CASSLRWAGSGELFF. The chain is built from TRBV5-6 and TRBJ2-2, with D possibly matching TRBD2 (6 bases). The CDR3 runs 15 residues. Germline V gives CDR1 SGHDT, CDR2 YYEEEE. The V end lost 1 base, the J end lost 6 bases, and 13 bases lay between the germline ends.

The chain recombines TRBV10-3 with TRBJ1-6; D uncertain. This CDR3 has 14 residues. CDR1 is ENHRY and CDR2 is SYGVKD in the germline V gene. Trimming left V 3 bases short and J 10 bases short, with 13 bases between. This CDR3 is CAISDSSYRSPLHF. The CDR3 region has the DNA TGTGCCATCAGTGATTCATCGTACCGGTCACCCCTCCACTTT.

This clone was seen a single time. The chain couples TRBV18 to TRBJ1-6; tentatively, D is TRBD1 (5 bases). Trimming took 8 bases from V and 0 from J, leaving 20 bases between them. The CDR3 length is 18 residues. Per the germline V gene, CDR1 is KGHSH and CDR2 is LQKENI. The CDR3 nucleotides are TGTGCCAGCACTACTGCAGGGTCCCGGAGCTCCTATAATTCACCCCTCCACTTT. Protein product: CASTTAGSRSSYNSPLHF.